This T cell receptor (beta chain) was documented in a study of shared clonotypes between healthy human individuals. About the study: Donors, aged 18 to 49, were a couple of women and three men.

Deep level was the assay's run setting. Source study methods: Without quality scores, immunoSEQ junctional reads could not be filtered like full-length reads. Sequencing used immunoSEQ multiplex PCR; TCRdb keeps in-frame clones, though not all of them. That table is the source of V, J and clone size, and D and trimming were worked out from the DNA. The data hold some 2,400,000 clones, with under 97% observed a single time. In germline, CDR1 is SGHTA, CDR2 FQGNSA. The CDR3 is 13 residues long. Trimming left V 3 bases short and J 3 bases short, with 8 bases between. Partitioning of CD4+ cells yielded a CD45RA+ naive subset and a CD45RA-negative memory subset.

The sample comprised naive CD4+ T cells sorted from blood. Subset reported: CD45RA+ positively selected. The TCR comes from a man younger than 35 in good health. The J gene is TRBJ1-1, the V gene TRBV7-2, with a weak D call TRBD1 (6 bases). CDR3 coding DNA: TGTGCCAGCAGCTTTTACAGGGACACTGAAGCTTTCTTT. Protein sequence: CASSFYRDTEAFF.